This T cell receptor (beta chain) originates from a study of blood T cell repertoires in COVID-19. Study-level background: Material from acute and convalescent COVID-19 was sourced from the United States, Italy and Spain.

The CDR3 length is 14 residues. V lost 7 bases to trimming and J lost 3 bases; unmatched junction nucleotides: 7. Germline values: CDR1 LGHNT, CDR2 FRNRAP. Enrolment of Seattle patients took place during active infection, and they were followed longitudinally. In the original analysis: Cell counts per sample came from amplifying reference gene primers. Using immunoSEQ multiplex PCR, the repertoire was profiled, and TCRdb retains in-frame clones only, with some absent. V, J and clone size were drawn from that table, and D and trimming were deduced from the DNA. Altogether 130,000 or so clones are present, around 88% being singletons, with the ten largest covering more than 3.5%.

What was sequenced was peripheral blood. The genes are TRBV12-5 and TRBJ2-3; the match to TRBD1 covers 7 bases. The clonotype originates from a man aged 55 to 70 with COVID-19, enrolled during active disease. In DNA form, the CDR3 reads TGTGCTAGTGCGAGAGACAGGGTGACAGATACGCAGTATTTT. Amino acids: CASARDRVTDTQYF.